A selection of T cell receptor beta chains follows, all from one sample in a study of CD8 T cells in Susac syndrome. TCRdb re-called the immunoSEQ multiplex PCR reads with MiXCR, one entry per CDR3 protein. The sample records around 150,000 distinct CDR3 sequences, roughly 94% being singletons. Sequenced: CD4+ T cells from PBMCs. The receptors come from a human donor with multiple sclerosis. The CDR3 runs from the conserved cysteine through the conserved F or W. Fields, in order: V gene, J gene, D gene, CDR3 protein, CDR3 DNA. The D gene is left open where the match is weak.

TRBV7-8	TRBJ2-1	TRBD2	CASSPTGLAGGPRNNEQFF	TGTGCCAGCAGCCCTACTGGCCTAGCGGGAGGGCCAAGGAACAATGAGCAGTTCTTC
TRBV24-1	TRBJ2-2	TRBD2	CATSDSGTSAVTGELFF	TGTGCCACCAGTGATTCCGGGACTAGCGCTGTCACCGGGGAGCTGTTTTTT
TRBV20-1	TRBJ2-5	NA	CSALVARGSQETQYF	TGCAGTGCCCTAGTCGCCCGCGGGTCACAAGAGACCCAGTACTTC
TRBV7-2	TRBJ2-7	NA	CASSFLGGVEQYF	TGTGCCAGCAGCTTTTTGGGGGGAGTCGAGCAGTACTTC
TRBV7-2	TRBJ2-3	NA	CASSMNRGGDTQYF	TGTGCCAGCAGCATGAACAGGGGAGGCGATACGCAGTATTTT
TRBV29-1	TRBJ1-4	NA	CSVPSEGWGNEKLFF	TGCAGCGTCCCTTCTGAGGGATGGGGTAATGAAAAACTGTTTTTT
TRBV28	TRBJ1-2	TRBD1	CASSSGTGRGYGYTF	TGTGCCAGCAGTTCGGGGACAGGACGGGGCTATGGCTACACCTTC
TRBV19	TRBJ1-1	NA	CASSFQATEAFF	TGTGCCAGTAGTTTTCAAGCCACTGAAGCTTTCTTT
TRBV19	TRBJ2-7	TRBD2	CASSMSGGRYEQYF	TGTGCCAGTAGTATGAGCGGGGGGCGCTACGAGCAGTACTTC
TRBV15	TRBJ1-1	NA	CATSRGPALNTEAFF	TGTGCCACCAGCAGAGGCCCGGCCCTGAACACTGAAGCTTTCTTT
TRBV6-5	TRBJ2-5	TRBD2	CASSLLAGDQETQYF	TGTGCCAGCAGCTTACTAGCGGGAGATCAAGAGACCCAGTACTTC
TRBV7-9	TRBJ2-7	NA	CASSLVLPGAVEQYF	TGTGCCAGCAGCTTAGTCTTGCCGGGGGCAGTCGAGCAGTACTTC
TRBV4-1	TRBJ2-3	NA	CASSLSLTSTDTQYF	TGCGCCAGCAGCCTATCACTGACTAGCACAGATACGCAGTATTTT
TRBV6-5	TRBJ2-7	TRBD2	CASSYAATGTSEQYF	TGTGCCAGCAGTTACGCAGCCACCGGGACTAGCGAGCAGTACTTC
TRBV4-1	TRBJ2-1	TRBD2	CASSQDSGASSYNEQFF	TGCGCCAGCAGCCAAGATAGCGGGGCGAGCTCCTACAATGAGCAGTTCTTC
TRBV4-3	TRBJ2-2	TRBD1	CASSQVTGATGNTGELFF	TGCGCCAGCAGCCAAGTCACAGGGGCGACAGGTAACACCGGGGAGCTGTTTTTT
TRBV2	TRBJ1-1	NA	CASGKSRNTEAFF	TGTGCCAGCGGAAAAAGTAGGAACACTGAAGCTTTCTTT
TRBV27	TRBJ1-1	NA	CASRPTRGQNTEAFF	TGTGCCAGCAGACCTACCCGGGGGCAGAACACTGAAGCTTTCTTT
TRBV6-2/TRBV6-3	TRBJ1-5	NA	CASGQSNSNQPQHF	TGTGCCAGCGGGCAAAGCAATAGCAATCAGCCCCAGCATTTT
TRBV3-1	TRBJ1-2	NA	CASSPRGRGRIGYTF	TGTGCCAGCAGCCCTCGGGGGAGAGGGAGGATTGGCTACACCTTC
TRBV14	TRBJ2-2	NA	CASSQNRRELFF	TGTGCCAGCAGCCAGAACAGGAGGGAGCTGTTTTTT
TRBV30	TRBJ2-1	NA	CAWSGSADNEQFF	TGTGCCTGGAGCGGCTCCGCCGACAATGAGCAGTTCTTC
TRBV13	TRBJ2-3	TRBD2	CASSRAGVRGADTQYF	TGTGCCAGCAGCCGAGCGGGAGTGAGAGGCGCAGATACGCAGTATTTT
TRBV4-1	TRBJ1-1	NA	CASSQVGSLEAFF	TGCGCCAGCAGCCAAGTCGGGAGCCTTGAAGCTTTCTTT